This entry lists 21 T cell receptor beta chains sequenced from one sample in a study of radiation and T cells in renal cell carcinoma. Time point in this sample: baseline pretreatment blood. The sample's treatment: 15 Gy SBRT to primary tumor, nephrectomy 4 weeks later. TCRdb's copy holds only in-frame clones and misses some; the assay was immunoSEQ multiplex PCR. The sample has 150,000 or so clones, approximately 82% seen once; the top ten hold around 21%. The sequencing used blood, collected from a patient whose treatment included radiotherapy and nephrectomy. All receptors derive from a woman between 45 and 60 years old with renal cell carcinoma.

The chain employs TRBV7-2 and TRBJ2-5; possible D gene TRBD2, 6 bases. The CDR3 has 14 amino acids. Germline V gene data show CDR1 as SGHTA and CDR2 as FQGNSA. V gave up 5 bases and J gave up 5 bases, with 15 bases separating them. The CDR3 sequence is CASSPSSGGETQYF. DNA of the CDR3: TGTGCCAGCAGCCCTAGCTCTGGGGGGGAGACCCAGTACTTC. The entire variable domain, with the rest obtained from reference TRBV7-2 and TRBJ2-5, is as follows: GAGVSQSPSNKVTEKGKDVELRCDPISGHTALYWYRQSLGQGLEFLIYFQGNSAPDKSGLPSDRFSAERTGGSVSTLTIQRTQQEDSAVYLCASSPSSGGETQYFGPGTRLLVL.

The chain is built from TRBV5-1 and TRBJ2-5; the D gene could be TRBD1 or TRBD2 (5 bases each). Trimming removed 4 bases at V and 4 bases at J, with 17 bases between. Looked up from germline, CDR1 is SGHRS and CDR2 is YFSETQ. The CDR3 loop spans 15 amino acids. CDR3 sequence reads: CASSGTGVTGETQYF. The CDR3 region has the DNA TGCGCCAGCAGCGGGACCGGGGTGACGGGAGAGACCCAGTACTTC.

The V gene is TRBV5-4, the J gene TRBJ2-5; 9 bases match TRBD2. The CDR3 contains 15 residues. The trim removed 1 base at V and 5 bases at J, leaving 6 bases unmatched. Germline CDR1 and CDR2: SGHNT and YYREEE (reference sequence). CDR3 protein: CASSLRLAGTETQYF. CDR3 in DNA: TGTGCCAGCAGCTTGAGGCTAGCGGGAACGGAGACCCAGTACTTC.

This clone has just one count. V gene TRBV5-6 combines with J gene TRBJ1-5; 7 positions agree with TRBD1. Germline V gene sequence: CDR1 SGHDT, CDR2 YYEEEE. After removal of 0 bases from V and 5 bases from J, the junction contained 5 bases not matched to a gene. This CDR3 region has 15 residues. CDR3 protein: CASSLARQGYQPQHF. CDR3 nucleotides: TGTGCCAGCAGCTTGGCCCGACAGGGCTATCAGCCCCAGCATTTT.

The CDR3, as DNA: TGTGCCAGCCGAATGACTAGCAATCAGCCCCAGCATTTT. It specifies CASRMTSNQPQHF. The rearrangement joins TRBV6-5 to TRBJ1-5; D remains unclear. The CDR3 has 13 amino acids. CDR1 is MNHEY, CDR2 SVGAGI, per germline. V lost 8 bases and J lost 0, with 8 bases in between.

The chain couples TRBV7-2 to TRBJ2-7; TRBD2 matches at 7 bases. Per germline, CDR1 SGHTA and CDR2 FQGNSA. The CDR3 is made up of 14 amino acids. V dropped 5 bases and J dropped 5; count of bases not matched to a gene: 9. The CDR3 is CASSRGDSKNEQYF. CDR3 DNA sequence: TGTGCCAGCAGCCGGGGGGACTCAAAAAACGAGCAGTACTTC.

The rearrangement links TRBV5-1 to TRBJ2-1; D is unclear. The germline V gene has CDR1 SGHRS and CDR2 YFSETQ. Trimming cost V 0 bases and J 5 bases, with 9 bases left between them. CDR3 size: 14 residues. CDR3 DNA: TGCGCCAGCAGCTTGGGGCGAACGGACAATGAGCAGTTCTTC. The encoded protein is CASSLGRTDNEQFF.

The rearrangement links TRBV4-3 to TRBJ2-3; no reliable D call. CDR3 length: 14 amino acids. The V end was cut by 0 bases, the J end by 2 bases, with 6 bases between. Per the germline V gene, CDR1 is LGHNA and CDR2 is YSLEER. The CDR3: CASSQEQYTDTQYF. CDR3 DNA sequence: TGCGCCAGCAGCCAAGAACAATACACAGATACGCAGTATTTT.

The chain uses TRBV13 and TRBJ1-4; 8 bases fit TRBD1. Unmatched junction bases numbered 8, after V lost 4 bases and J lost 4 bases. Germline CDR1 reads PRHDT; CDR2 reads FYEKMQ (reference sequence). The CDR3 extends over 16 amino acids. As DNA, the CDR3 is TGTGCCAGCAGCTACAAAGGACAGGGCTTTAATGAAAAACTGTTTTTT. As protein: CASSYKGQGFNEKLFF.

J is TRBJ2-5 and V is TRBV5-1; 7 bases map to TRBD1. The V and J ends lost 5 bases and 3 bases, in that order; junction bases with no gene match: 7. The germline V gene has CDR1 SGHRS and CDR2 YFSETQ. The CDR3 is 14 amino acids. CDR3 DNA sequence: TGCGCCAGCAGTCCGGGACAGTTCGAAGAGACCCAGTACTTC. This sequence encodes CASSPGQFEETQYF.

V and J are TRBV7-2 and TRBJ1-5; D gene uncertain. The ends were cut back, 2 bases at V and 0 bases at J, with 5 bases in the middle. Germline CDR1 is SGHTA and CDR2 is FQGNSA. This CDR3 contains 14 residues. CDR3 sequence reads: CASSLYASNQPQHF. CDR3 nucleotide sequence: TGTGCCAGCAGCTTATACGCTAGCAATCAGCCCCAGCATTTT.

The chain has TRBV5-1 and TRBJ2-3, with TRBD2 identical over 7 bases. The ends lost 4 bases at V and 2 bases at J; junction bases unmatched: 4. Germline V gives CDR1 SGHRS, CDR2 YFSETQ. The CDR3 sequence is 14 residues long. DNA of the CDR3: TGCGCCAGCAGCCCCGGGACTAACACAGATACGCAGTATTTT. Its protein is CASSPGTNTDTQYF. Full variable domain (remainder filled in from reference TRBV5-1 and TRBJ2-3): KAGVTQTPRYLIKTRGQQVTLSCSPISGHRSVSWYQQTPGQGLQFLFEYFSETQRNKGNFPGRFSGRQFSNSRSEMNVSTLELGDSALYLCASSPGTNTDTQYFGPGTRLTVL.

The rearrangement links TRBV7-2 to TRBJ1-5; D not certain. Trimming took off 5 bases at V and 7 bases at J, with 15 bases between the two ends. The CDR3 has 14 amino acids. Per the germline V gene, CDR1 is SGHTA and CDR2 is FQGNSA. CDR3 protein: CASSSSTGFQPQHF. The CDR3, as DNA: TGTGCCAGCAGCAGTTCCACGGGGTTCCAGCCCCAGCATTTT.

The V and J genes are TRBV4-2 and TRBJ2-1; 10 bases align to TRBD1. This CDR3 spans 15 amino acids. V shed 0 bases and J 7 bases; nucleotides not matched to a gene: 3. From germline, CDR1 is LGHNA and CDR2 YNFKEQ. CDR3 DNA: TGTGCCAGCAGCCAAGATGACAGGGGGCGGAATGAGCAGTTCTTC. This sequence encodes CASSQDDRGRNEQFF.

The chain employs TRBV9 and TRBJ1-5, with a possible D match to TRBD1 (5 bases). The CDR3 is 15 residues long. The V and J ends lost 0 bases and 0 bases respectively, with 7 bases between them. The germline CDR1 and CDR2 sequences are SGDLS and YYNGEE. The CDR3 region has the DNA TGTGCCAGCAGCGTAGCGGGGGATAGCAATCAGCCCCAGCATTTT. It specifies CASSVAGDSNQPQHF.

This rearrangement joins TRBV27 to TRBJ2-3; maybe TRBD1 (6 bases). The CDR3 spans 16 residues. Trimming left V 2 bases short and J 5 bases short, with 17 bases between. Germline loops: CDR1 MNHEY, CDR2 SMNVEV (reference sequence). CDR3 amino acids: CASSLIRQERVDTQYF. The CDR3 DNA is TGTGCCAGCAGTTTAATACGACAGGAGAGGGTAGATACGCAGTATTTT.

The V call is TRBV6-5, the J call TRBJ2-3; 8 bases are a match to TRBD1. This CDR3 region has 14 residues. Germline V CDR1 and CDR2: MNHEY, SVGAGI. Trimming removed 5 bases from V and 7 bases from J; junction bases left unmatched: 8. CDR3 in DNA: TGTGCCAGCAGTAGGACAGGGAAGGGATATACGCAGTATTTT. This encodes CASSRTGKGYTQYF.

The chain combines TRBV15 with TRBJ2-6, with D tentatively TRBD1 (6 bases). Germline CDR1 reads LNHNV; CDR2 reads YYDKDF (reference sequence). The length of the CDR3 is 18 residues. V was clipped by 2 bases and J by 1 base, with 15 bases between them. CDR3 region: CATSRRTVQRSGANVLTF. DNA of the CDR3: TGTGCCACCAGCAGACGGACAGTCCAGAGATCTGGGGCCAACGTCCTGACTTTC.

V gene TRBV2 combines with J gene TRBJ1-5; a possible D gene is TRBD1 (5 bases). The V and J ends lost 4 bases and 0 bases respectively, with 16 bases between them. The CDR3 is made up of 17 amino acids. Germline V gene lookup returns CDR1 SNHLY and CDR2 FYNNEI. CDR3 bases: TGTGCCAGCAGTGCCCCGGGGGGGGGAGGTAGCAATCAGCCCCAGCATTTT. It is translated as CASSAPGGGGSNQPQHF.

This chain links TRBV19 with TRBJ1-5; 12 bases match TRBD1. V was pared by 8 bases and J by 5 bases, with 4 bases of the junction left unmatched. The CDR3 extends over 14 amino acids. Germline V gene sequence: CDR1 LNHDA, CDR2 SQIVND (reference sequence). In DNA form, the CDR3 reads TGTGCCAGTTCGGGGACAGGGGGCTATCAGCCCCAGCATTTT. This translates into CASSGTGGYQPQHF.

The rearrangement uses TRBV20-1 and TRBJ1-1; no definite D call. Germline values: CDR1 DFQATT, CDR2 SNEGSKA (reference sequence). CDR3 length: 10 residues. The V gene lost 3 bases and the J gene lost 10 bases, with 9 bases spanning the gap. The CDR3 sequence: CSASLAGAFF. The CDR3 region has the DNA TGCAGTGCTAGTCTTGCGGGAGCTTTCTTT.